The clone carrying this T cell receptor beta chain turned up a few times. These data belong to a study of blood T cell repertoires in COVID-19. About the research overall: Whether acute or convalescent, the COVID-19 samples came from the United States, Italy and Spain. Sample material is recorded as cDNA or gDNA derived from T cells, B-cell-depleted T cells, or PBMCs.

The CDR3 contains 13 residues. J was trimmed by 7 bases and V by 4 bases; bases with no gene match: 5. CDR1 is LNHDA, CDR2 SQIVND, per germline (reference sequence). As processed by the authors: It was from reference gene primer amplification that nucleated cell counts were estimated. Generated by immunoSEQ multiplex PCR, the TCRdb table keeps only in-frame clones and is missing some. That table is the source of V, J and clone size, and D and trimming were worked out from the DNA. The sample shows hundreds of thousands of clones, over 75% of them seen only once. V gene TRBV19 combines with J gene TRBJ2-5, with TRBD1 identical over 8 bases. The sequence derives from a human donor in a cohort sampled during active COVID-19. Sequences were obtained from peripheral blood. The CDR3 DNA is TGTGCCAGTAGTAGGCAGGGGGCTGGGACCCAGTACTTC. Its translation is CASSRQGAGTQYF.